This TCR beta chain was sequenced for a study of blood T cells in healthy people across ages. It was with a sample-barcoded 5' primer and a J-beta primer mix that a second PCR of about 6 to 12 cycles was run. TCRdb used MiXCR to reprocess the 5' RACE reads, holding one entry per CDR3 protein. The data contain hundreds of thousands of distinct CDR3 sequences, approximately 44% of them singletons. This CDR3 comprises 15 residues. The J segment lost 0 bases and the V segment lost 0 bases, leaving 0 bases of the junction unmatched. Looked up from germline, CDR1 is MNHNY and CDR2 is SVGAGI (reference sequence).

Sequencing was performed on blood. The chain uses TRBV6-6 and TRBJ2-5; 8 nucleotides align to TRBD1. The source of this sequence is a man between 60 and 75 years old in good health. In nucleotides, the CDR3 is TGTGCCAGCAGTTACTCCAGGGGGCACCAAGAGACCCAGTACTTC. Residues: CASSYSRGHQETQYF.